This entry concerns a single TCR beta chain. Its antigen remains unidentified. This entry belongs to a study of shared clonotypes between healthy human individuals. About the study: Aged 18 to 49, the donors were two women and a few men.

CDR1 is MGHRA and CDR2 is YSYEKL in the germline V gene. V was clipped by 4 bases and J by 4 bases, with 26 bases between them. This CDR3 is 18 amino acids long. General study results and limits: Collection of samples was limited to blood; tissue repertoires likely differ.

Naive CD45RA+ and memory CD45RA-negative subsets were split from CD4+ cells. TCRdb's copy holds only in-frame clones and misses some; the assay was immunoSEQ multiplex PCR. The sample yields more than 900,000 clones, around 78% seen once. This receptor was taken from a man younger than 30 in good health. Some clones in this sample may be carry-over from other donors' samples. Sequences were obtained from memory CD4+ T cells from PBMCs. Noted subset: CD45RA-negative fraction. This chain joins TRBV4-1 and TRBJ2-7, with TRBD2 as a possible D gene (8 bases). This CDR3 reads CASSPYSGTAGDPYEQYF. Written as DNA, the CDR3 is TGCGCCAGCAGCCCCTATTCGGGGACAGCGGGAGATCCGTACGAGCAGTACTTC.